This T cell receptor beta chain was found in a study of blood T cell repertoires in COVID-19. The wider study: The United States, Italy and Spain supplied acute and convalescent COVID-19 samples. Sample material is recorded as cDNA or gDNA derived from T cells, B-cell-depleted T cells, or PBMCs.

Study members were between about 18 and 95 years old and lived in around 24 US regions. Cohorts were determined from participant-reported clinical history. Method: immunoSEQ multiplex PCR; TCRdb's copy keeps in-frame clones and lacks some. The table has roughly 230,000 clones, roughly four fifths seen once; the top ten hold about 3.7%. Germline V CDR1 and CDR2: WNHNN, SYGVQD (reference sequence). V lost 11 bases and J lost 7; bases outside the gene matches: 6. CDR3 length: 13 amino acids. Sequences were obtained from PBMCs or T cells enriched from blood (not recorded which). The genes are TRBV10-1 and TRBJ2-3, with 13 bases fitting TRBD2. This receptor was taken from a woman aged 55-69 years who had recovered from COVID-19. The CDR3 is CASGLAGANTQYF. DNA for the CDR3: TGCGCCTCCGGACTAGCGGGAGCGAATACGCAGTATTTT.